The 27 T cell receptor beta chains given below trace back to one sample, sequenced in a study of OX40 agonist ivuxolimab in advanced cancers. TCRdb's table, derived via immunoSEQ multiplex PCR, lists solely in-frame clones and lacks some. Among approximately 35,000 clones listed, over 60% were seen once. Here the sequenced sample was CD4+ or CD8+ T cells sorted from blood, taken in a trial of the OX40 agonist ivuxolimab. The receptors were gathered from an adult with an advanced solid tumor such as melanoma, head and neck, liver or kidney cancer.

The chain combines TRBV11-2 with TRBJ2-1; 10 bases are a match to TRBD1. CDR1 is SGHAT, CDR2 FQNNGV, per germline. CDR3 size: 17 residues. The V segment lost 0 bases and the J segment 7 bases; nucleotides outside the gene matches: 9. The DNA of the CDR3 is TGTGCCAGCAGCTTAGATTGGCGAGACAGGGGGCGAAATGAGCAGTTCTTC. This sequence encodes CASSLDWRDRGRNEQFF.

The chain has TRBV5-1 and TRBJ1-1; D is unresolved. Germline V gives CDR1 SGHRS, CDR2 YFSETQ. V was clipped by 2 bases and J by 8 bases, with 13 bases between them. This CDR3 is 13 amino acids long. The chain's CDR3 is CASSLFGVSEAFF. In DNA, the CDR3 is TGCGCCAGCAGCTTATTCGGGGTTTCGGAAGCTTTCTTT.

The rearrangement joins TRBV5-1 to TRBJ1-3; D gene ambiguous. Trimming removed 0 bases from V and 1 base from J, with 11 bases in between. In germline, CDR1 is SGHRS, CDR2 YFSETQ. The CDR3 has 16 amino acids. The CDR3 nucleotides are TGCGCCAGCAGCTTGGGTGGGGATGCGTCTGGAAACACCATATATTTT. This gives the protein CASSLGGDASGNTIYF. The variable domain in full, with the rest retrieved from reference TRBV5-1 and TRBJ1-3, is KAGVTQTPRYLIKTRGQQVTLSCSPISGHRSVSWYQQTPGQGLQFLFEYFSETQRNKGNFPGRFSGRQFSNSRSEMNVSTLELGDSALYLCASSLGGDASGNTIYFGEGSWLTVV.

The chain combines TRBV19 with TRBJ1-4; the D is unclear. The CDR3 extends over 15 amino acids. The ends were cut back, 1 base at V and 3 bases at J, with 9 bases in the middle. Germline lookup yields CDR1 LNHDA and CDR2 SQIVND (reference sequence). The CDR3 DNA follows: TGTGCCAGTAGTATAGGGCAGGCGGCTAATGAAAAACTGTTTTTT. The encoded protein is CASSIGQAANEKLFF.

The genes are TRBV10-3 and TRBJ2-1, with D tentatively TRBD2 (6 bases). CDR1 and CDR2 (germline): ENHRY, SYGVKD. With 0 bases removed from V and 6 bases from J, the gap between germline ends came to 18 bases. This CDR3 contains 17 residues. CDR3 protein: CAISESGGRSIGNEQFF. CDR3 in DNA: TGTGCCATCAGTGAGTCCGGAGGGAGGAGTATTGGCAATGAGCAGTTCTTC.

CDR3 nucleotides: TGTGCCAGTAAACAGGGCTTTGTAAACACCGGGGAGCTGTTTTTT. Translating it yields CASKQGFVNTGELFF. V is TRBV6-1 and J is TRBJ2-2; D perhaps matches TRBD1 (6 bases). The CDR3 is made up of 15 amino acids. V was pared by 9 bases and J by 2 bases, with 16 bases between. Germline-derived CDR1 and CDR2 are MNHNS and SASEGT.

This clone came up a few times. Germline and junction disagree at one end, which may indicate a read error. The CDR3 spells CASSRTALLLPHF. The CDR3 nucleotides are TGTGCCAGCAGTCGGACAGCCTTGCTTCTCCCACATTTC. The rearrangement links TRBV2 to TRBJ1-2; D perhaps matches TRBD1 (6 bases). This CDR3 has 13 residues. Per the germline V gene, CDR1 is SNHLY and CDR2 is FYNNEI. The whole variable domain, remainder taken from reference TRBV2 and TRBJ1-2, is EPEVTQTPSHQVTQMGQEVILRCVPISNHLYFYWYRQILGQKVEFLVSFYNNEISEKSEIFDDQFSVERPDGSNFTLKIRSTKLEDSAMYFCASSRTALLLPHFGSGTRLTVV.

The chain carries TRBV2 and TRBJ1-6, with D perhaps matching TRBD1 (6 bases). The CDR3 has 15 amino acids. Germline CDR1 reads SNHLY; CDR2 reads FYNNEI. The ends were cut back, 6 bases at V and 8 bases at J, with 17 bases in the middle. The DNA for the CDR3 is TGTGCCAGCAGCCTCGACAGGTCGTATGATTCACCCCTCCACTTT. Amino acid sequence: CASSLDRSYDSPLHF.

This clone came up once. The genes are TRBV25-1 and TRBJ2-7; 7 bases fit TRBD1. The CDR3 spans 13 residues. V was pared by 7 bases and J by 6 bases, with 9 bases of the junction left unmatched. The germline V gene encodes CDR1 MGHDK and CDR2 SYGVNS. CDR3 DNA: TGTGCCAGCAACAGACAGGGCGGAAGCGAGCAGTACTTC. It yields the protein CASNRQGGSEQYF.

J is TRBJ1-1 and V is TRBV2; tentatively, D is TRBD1 (6 bases). The CDR3 consists of 12 residues. CDR1 SNHLY and CDR2 FYNNEI come from the germline V gene. Trimming removed 5 bases at V and 5 bases at J, with 9 bases between. As DNA, the CDR3 is TGTGCCAGCAGTTCCCAGGGGACTGAAGCTTTCTTT. This translates into CASSSQGTEAFF.

Only a few counts were recorded for this clone. The chain couples TRBV2 to TRBJ1-5, with unresolved D. From germline, CDR1 is SNHLY and CDR2 FYNNEI. V lost 8 bases and J 6 bases, leaving 17 bases between the germline ends. The CDR3 loop spans 14 amino acids. In DNA, the CDR3 is TGTGCCAGCGGTTGGACCCCCTCGGGTCAGCCCCAGCATTTT. Translation: CASGWTPSGQPQHF.

The chain is built from TRBV5-4 and TRBJ1-2, with 7 bases fitting TRBD1. Germline CDR1 and CDR2: SGHNT and YYREEE (reference sequence). Germline trimming cut 0 bases from V and 9 bases from J; bases unmatched to any gene: 5. This CDR3 comprises 13 residues. The DNA for the CDR3 is TGTGCCAGCAGCTTGGGAAGGGGGCCTAGCTACACCTTC. It translates to CASSLGRGPSYTF.

The chain joins TRBV2 to TRBJ2-2; 7 nucleotides match TRBD2. V gave up 9 bases and J gave up 5 bases; unmatched junction bases: 9. The length of the CDR3 is 14 residues. CDR1 and CDR2 (germline): SNHLY, FYNNEI. CDR3 sequence reads: CASLAFGRTGELFF. The CDR3 DNA is TGTGCCAGTCTGGCATTCGGGAGGACCGGGGAGCTGTTTTTT.

The chain has TRBV10-3 and TRBJ2-7; D gene uncertain. The CDR3 has 12 amino acids. Per the germline V gene, CDR1 is ENHRY and CDR2 is SYGVKD. For the CDR3, the DNA is TGTGCGACCCAAAACTTGACCTACGAGCAGTACTTC. Amino acid sequence: CATQNLTYEQYF.

The rearrangement joins TRBV6-5 to TRBJ1-3; D is possibly TRBD1 (5 bases). The V and J ends lost 5 bases and 0 bases respectively, with 11 bases between them. CDR1 is MNHEY and CDR2 is SVGAGI in the germline V gene. The CDR3 is 15 amino acids. The CDR3 bases are TGTGCCAGCAGTAGAGGGGCTCACTCTGGAAACACCATATATTTT. It translates to CASSRGAHSGNTIYF.

The V call is TRBV5-1, the J call TRBJ2-2; the D gene is possibly TRBD1 (6 bases). Per the germline V gene, CDR1 is SGHRS and CDR2 is YFSETQ. Trimming stripped 1 base from V and 4 bases from J, with 17 bases between. This CDR3 comprises 17 residues. The CDR3 sequence: CASSLLGGPGATGELFF. CDR3 DNA: TGCGCCAGCAGCTTGTTAGGGGGTCCGGGTGCCACCGGGGAGCTGTTTTTT. Full variable domain (rest looked up from reference TRBV5-1 and TRBJ2-2): KAGVTQTPRYLIKTRGQQVTLSCSPISGHRSVSWYQQTPGQGLQFLFEYFSETQRNKGNFPGRFSGRQFSNSRSEMNVSTLELGDSALYLCASSLLGGPGATGELFFGEGSRLTVL.

The V gene is TRBV5-1, the J gene TRBJ2-1; TRBD1 aligns across 8 bases. From germline, CDR1 is SGHRS and CDR2 YFSETQ. The CDR3 has 15 amino acids. V dropped 4 bases and J dropped 4; count of bases not matched to a gene: 7. CDR3 sequence: CASSPTGQEYNEQFF. CDR3 in DNA: TGCGCCAGCAGCCCTACGGGACAGGAGTACAATGAGCAGTTCTTC.

This chain links TRBV18 with TRBJ2-7; 9 nucleotides match TRBD2. This CDR3 region has 17 residues. The ends lost 3 bases at V and 2 bases at J; junction bases unmatched: 11. Germline-derived CDR1 and CDR2 are KGHSH and LQKENI. CDR3 residues: CASSPRVAGAGTYEQYF. DNA of the CDR3: TGTGCCAGCTCACCCAGGGTAGCGGGGGCCGGAACCTACGAGCAGTACTTC.

In its sample, this clone was seen a few times. The chain is built from TRBV10-2 and TRBJ2-2, with D unresolved. This CDR3 region has 14 residues. Trimming removed 2 bases at V and 6 bases at J, with 10 bases between. CDR1 and CDR2 (germline): WSHSY, SAAADI. As DNA, the CDR3 is TGCGCCAGCAGTGAGAAGCCTTACGCCGGGGAGCTGTTTTTT. The encoded protein is CASSEKPYAGELFF.

V is TRBV6-6 and J is TRBJ1-1; D unresolved. This CDR3 has 14 amino acids. Germline-derived CDR1 and CDR2 are MNHNY and SVGAGI (reference sequence). Trimming stripped 0 bases from V and 3 bases from J, with 8 bases between. CDR3 nucleotides: TGTGCCAGCAGTTACTCGTTTCAGTACACTGAAGCTTTCTTT. This encodes CASSYSFQYTEAFF.

The CDR3 nucleotides are TGTGCCAGCAGCAGGGAAGTCGCCACTGAAGCTTTCTTT. Its protein is CASSREVATEAFF. The J gene is TRBJ1-1, the V gene TRBV6-4; tentative D call: TRBD1 (5 bases). The CDR3 runs to 13 residues. The ends were cut back, 6 bases at V and 4 bases at J, with 12 bases in the middle. Germline lookup yields CDR1 MRHNA and CDR2 SNTAGT.

The sample holds one count of this clone. The J gene is TRBJ1-2, the V gene TRBV6-6; D perhaps matches TRBD1 (5 bases). The CDR3 has 16 amino acids. V was trimmed by 7 bases and J by 0 bases, leaving 18 bases between them. Germline V gene lookup returns CDR1 MNHNY and CDR2 SVGAGI (reference sequence). CDR3 coding DNA: TGTGCCAGCAATAAAGGGGTCGGGCTAACTAACTATGGCTACACCTTC. Translating gives CASNKGVGLTNYGYTF.

This sequence joins TRBV6-5 and TRBJ1-1, with D possibly matching TRBD1 (6 bases). Germline assignment: CDR1 MNHEY and CDR2 SVGAGI. The germline V and J ends were trimmed by 1 base and 1 base, with 7 bases remaining between them. The length of the CDR3 is 14 residues. CDR3 sequence: CASSYYRANTEAFF. CDR3 nucleotides: TGTGCCAGCAGTTACTACAGGGCGAACACTGAAGCTTTCTTT.

This chain connects TRBV19 to TRBJ1-5; TRBD1 aligns across 7 bases. Germline V gene sequence: CDR1 LNHDA, CDR2 SQIVND (reference sequence). J gave up 5 bases and V 6 bases, and 4 bases lay outside the gene matches. The CDR3 covers 13 residues. Here the CDR3 DNA reads TGTGCCAGTAGCGCTACAGGGGATCAGCCCCAGCATTTT. It translates to CASSATGDQPQHF.

The rearrangement uses TRBV19 and TRBJ2-7; 7 bases agree with TRBD1. The CDR3 has 18 residues. Trimming took 4 bases from V and 0 from J; bases not matched to a gene: 15. The germline CDR1 and CDR2 sequences are LNHDA and SQIVND (reference sequence). CDR3 region: CASSTLMPTGASSYEQYF. For the CDR3, the DNA is TGTGCCAGTAGTACCCTAATGCCCACAGGGGCTAGCTCCTACGAGCAGTACTTC.

This clone was detected a few times. J is TRBJ1-2 and V is TRBV6-5; D possibly corresponds to TRBD1 (5 bases). Per germline, CDR1 MNHEY and CDR2 SVGAGI. The CDR3 runs to 11 residues. Trimming removed 2 bases from V and 8 bases from J, with 6 bases in between. The CDR3 DNA sequence: TGTGCCAGCAGTTACGGGGGGGGCTACACCTTC. Translating gives CASSYGGGYTF.

The J gene is TRBJ1-1, the V gene TRBV19, with D possibly being TRBD1 (5 bases). CDR1 and CDR2 from the germline V gene are LNHDA and SQIVND (reference sequence). V gave up 3 bases and J gave up 8 bases, with 13 bases separating them. The CDR3 is made up of 13 amino acids. CDR3 DNA: TGTGCCAGTAGTATGTCCAGGGCTGGGGAAGCTTTCTTT. Translation: CASSMSRAGEAFF.